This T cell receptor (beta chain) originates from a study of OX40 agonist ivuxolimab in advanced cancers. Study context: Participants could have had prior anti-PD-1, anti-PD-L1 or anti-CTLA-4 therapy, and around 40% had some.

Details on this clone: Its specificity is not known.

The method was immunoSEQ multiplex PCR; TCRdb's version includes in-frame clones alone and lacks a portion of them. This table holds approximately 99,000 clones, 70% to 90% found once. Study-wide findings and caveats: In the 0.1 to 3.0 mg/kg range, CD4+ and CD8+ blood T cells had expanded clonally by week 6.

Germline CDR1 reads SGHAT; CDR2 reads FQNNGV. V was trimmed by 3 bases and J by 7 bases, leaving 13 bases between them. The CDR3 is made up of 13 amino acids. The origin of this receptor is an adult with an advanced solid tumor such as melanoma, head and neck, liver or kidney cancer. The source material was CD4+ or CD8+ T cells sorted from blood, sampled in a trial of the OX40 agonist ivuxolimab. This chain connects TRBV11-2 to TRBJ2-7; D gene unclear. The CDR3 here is CASSLWSDGEQYF. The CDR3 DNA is TGTGCCAGCAGCTTGTGGTCTGATGGGGAGCAGTACTTC.